This T cell receptor beta chain derives from a study of blood T cell repertoires in COVID-19. The germline CDR1 and CDR2 sequences are SGHTA and FQGNSA. This CDR3 has 15 residues. V was clipped by 0 bases and J by 0 bases, with 8 bases between them. Only in-frame clones appear in the TCRdb table, and some are missing; sequencing was by immunoSEQ multiplex PCR. The sample records under 85,000 clones, roughly 80% being singletons. The receptor was isolated from a man in his fifties or sixties with acute or convalescent COVID-19. The chain uses TRBV7-2 and TRBJ1-2; D ambiguous. Input material: peripheral blood. The CDR3 DNA is TGTGCCAGCAGCTTAGCGTGGCAGTCTAACTATGGCTACACCTTC. Amino acid sequence: CASSLAWQSNYGYTF. Drawing the rest from reference TRBV7-2 and TRBJ1-2, the complete variable domain is GAGVSQSPSNKVTEKGKDVELRCDPISGHTALYWYRQSLGQGLEFLIYFQGNSAPDKSGLPSDRFSAERTGGSVSTLTIQRTQQEDSAVYLCASSLAWQSNYGYTFGSGTRLTVV.